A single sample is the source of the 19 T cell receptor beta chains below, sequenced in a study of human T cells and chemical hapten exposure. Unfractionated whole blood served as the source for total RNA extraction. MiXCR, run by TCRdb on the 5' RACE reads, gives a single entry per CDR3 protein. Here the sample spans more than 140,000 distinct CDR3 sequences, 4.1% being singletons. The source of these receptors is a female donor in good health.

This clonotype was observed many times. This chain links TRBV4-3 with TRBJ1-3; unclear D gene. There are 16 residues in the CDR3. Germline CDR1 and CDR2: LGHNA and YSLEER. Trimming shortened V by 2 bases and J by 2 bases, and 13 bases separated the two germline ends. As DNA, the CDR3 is TGCGCCAGCAGCCAATCCGCGACGGGCCCTGGAAACACCATATATTTT. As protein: CASSQSATGPGNTIYF.

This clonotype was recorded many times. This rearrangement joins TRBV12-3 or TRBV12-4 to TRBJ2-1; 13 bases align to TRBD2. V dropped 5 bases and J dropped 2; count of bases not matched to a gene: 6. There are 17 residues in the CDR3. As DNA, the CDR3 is TGTGCCAGCAGTGTGGGGACTAGCGGGGACCCCTACAATGAGCAGTTCTTC. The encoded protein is CASSVGTSGDPYNEQFF.

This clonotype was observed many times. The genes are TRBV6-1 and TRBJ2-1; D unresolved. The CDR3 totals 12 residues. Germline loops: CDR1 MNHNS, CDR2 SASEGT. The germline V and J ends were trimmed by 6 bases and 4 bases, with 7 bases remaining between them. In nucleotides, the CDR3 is TGTGCCAGCAGCCGCCGATACAATGAGCAGTTCTTC. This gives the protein CASSRRYNEQFF.

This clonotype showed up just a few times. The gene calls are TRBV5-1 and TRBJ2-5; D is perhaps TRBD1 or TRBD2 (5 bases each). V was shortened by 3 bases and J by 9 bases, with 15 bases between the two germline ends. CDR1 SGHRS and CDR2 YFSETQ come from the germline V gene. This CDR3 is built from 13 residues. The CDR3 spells CASSSTVPGSQYF. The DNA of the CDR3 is TGCGCCAGCAGCTCGACAGTCCCGGGGTCCCAGTACTTC.

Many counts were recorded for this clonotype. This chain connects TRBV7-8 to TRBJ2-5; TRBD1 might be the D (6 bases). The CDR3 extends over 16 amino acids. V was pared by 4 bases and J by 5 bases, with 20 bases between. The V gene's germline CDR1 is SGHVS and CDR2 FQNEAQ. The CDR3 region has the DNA TGTGCCAGCAGCTACGGCCGGTGGGACACGGGGGAGACCCAGTACTTC. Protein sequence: CASSYGRWDTGETQYF.

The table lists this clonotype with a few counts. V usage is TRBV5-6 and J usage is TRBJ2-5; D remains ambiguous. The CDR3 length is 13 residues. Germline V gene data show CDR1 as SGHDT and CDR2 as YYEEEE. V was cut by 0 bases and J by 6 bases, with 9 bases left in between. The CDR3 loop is CASSLGAPQTQYF. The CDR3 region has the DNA TGTGCCAGCAGCTTGGGAGCTCCACAGACCCAGTACTTC. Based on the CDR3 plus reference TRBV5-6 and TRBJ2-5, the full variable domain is DAGVTQSPTHLIKTRGQQVTLRCSPKSGHDTVSWYQQALGQGPQFIFQYYEEEERQRGNFPDRFSGHQFPNYSSELNVNALLLGDSALYLCASSLGAPQTQYFGPGTRLLVL.

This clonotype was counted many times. The CDR3 sequence: CASSLGTGAVEKLFF. DNA of the CDR3: TGTGCCAGCAGCTTAGGGACGGGGGCAGTCGAAAAACTGTTTTTT. The genes are TRBV7-2 and TRBJ1-4; D might be TRBD1 (6 bases). V lost 1 base, J lost 8 bases, and 14 bases lay in between. The CDR3 has 15 residues. CDR1 and CDR2 from the germline V gene are SGHTA and FQGNSA.

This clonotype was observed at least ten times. CDR3 DNA: TGTGCCAGCAGCATCCGACTAGCGAACAATGAGCAGTTCTTC. This gives the protein CASSIRLANNEQFF. The chain employs TRBV5-5 and TRBJ2-1; 8 bases agree with TRBD2. The CDR3 is made up of 14 amino acids. Germline V lookup: CDR1 SGHKS, CDR2 YYEKEE (reference sequence). J gave up 5 bases and V 4 bases, and 5 bases lay outside the gene matches.

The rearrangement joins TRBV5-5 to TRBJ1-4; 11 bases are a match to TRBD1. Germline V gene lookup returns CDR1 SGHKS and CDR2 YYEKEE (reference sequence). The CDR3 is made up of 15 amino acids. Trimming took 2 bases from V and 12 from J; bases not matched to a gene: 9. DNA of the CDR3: TGTGCCAGCAGCTTTGCCGGGACAGGGGGTAGGGAACTGTTTTTT. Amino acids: CASSFAGTGGRELFF. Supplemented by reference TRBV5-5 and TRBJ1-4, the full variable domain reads DAGVTQSPTHLIKTRGQQVTLRCSPISGHKSVSWYQQVLGQGPQFIFQYYEKEERGRGNFPDRFSARQFPNYSSELNVNALLLGDSALYLCASSFAGTGGRELFFGSGTQLSVL.

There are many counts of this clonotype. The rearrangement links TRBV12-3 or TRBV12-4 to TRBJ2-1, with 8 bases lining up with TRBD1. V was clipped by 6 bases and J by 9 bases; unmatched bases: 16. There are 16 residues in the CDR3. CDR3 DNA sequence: TGTGCCAGCAGACCTAGCGCAGGACAGGGCAGCGGTGAGCAGTTCTTC. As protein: CASRPSAGQGSGEQFF.

CDR3 coding DNA: TGTGCCACCAGCATCGAGGAATCTCGGCAGTACTTC. Its translation: CATSIEESRQYF. The V gene is TRBV15, the J gene TRBJ2-7; D unclear. V lost 4 bases and J 9 bases, leaving 13 bases between the germline ends. CDR1 is LNHNV, CDR2 YYDKDF, per germline (reference sequence). The CDR3 is 12 amino acids.

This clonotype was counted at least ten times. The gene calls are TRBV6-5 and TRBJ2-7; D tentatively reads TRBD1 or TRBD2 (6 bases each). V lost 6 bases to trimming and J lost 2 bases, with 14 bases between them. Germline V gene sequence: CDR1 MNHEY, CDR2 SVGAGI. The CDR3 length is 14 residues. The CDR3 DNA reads TGTGCCAGCAGCCGATCGAGGGGGGCCTACGAGCAGTACTTC. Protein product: CASSRSRGAYEQYF.

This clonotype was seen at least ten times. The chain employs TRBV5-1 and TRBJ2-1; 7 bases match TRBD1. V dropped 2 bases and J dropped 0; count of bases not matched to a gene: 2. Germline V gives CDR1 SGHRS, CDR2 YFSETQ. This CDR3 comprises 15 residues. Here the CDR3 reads CASSLQGTSYNEQFF. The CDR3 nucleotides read TGCGCCAGCAGCTTACAGGGGACCTCCTACAATGAGCAGTTCTTC.

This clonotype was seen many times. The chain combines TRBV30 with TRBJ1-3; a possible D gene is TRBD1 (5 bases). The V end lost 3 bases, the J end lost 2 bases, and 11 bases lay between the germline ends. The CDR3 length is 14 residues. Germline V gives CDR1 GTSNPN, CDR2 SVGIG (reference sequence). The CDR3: CAWSGRVTGNTIYF. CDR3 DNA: TGTGCCTGGAGCGGCAGGGTAACTGGAAACACCATATATTTT.

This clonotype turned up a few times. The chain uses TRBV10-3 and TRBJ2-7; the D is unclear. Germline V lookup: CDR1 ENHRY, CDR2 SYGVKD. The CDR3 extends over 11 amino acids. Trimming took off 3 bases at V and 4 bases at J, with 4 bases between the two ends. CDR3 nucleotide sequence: TGTGCCATCAGTGACGGTTACGAGCAGTACTTC. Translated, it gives CAISDGYEQYF.

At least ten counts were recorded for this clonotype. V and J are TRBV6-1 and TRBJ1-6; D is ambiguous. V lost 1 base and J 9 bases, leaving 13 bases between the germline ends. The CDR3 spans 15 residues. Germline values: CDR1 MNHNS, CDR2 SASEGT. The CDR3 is CASSEVAPPFSPLHF. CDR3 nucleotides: TGTGCCAGCAGTGAAGTAGCACCGCCTTTTTCACCCCTCCACTTT.

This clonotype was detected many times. The CDR3 DNA follows: TGTGCCACCGCCCCGGACAGGTTCTATGGCTACACCTTC. Translating it yields CATAPDRFYGYTF. This chain joins TRBV6-5 and TRBJ1-2, with TRBD1 matching over 7 bases. This CDR3 comprises 13 residues. The germline V gene has CDR1 MNHEY and CDR2 SVGAGI. Trimming removed 10 bases from V and 4 bases from J; junction bases left unmatched: 9.

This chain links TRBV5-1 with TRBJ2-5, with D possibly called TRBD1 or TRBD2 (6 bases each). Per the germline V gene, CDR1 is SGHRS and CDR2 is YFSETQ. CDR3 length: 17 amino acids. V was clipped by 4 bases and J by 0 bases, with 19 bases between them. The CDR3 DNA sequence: TGCGCCAGCAGCACGGAAGCCCGGGGGCTCAACCAAGAGACCCAGTACTTC. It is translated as CASSTEARGLNQETQYF. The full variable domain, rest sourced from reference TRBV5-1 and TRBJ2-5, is KAGVTQTPRYLIKTRGQQVTLSCSPISGHRSVSWYQQTPGQGLQFLFEYFSETQRNKGNFPGRFSGRQFSNSRSEMNVSTLELGDSALYLCASSTEARGLNQETQYFGPGTRLLVL.

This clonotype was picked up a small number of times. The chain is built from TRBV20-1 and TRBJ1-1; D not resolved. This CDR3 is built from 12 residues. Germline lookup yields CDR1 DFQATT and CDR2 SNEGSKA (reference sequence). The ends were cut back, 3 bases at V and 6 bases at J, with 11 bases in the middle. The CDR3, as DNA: TGCAGTGCTAGTCAAGACCTGCCTGAAGCTTTCTTT. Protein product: CSASQDLPEAFF.